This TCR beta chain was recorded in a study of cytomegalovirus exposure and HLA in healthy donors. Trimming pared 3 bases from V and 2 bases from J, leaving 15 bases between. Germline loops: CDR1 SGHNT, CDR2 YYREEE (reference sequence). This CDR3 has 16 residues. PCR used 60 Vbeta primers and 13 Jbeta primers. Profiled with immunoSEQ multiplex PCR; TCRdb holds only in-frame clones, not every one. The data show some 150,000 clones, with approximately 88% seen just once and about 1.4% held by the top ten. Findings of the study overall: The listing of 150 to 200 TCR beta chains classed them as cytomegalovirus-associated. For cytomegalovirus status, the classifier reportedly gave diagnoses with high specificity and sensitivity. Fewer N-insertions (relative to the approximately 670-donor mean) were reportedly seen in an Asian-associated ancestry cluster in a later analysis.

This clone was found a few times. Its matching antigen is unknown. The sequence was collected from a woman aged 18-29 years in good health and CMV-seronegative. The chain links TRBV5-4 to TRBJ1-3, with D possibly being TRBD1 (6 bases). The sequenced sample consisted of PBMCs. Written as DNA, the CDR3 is TGTGCCAGCAGCTCCCCAGACAGGATTGCTGGAAACACCATATATTTT. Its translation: CASSSPDRIAGNTIYF.